The 16 T cell receptor beta chains in this list originate from one sample, sequenced in a study of CD8 T cells in ankylosing spondylitis. TCRdb independently ran MiXCR on the 5' RACE reads; one entry per CDR3 protein. Among 200,000 to 250,000 distinct CDR3 sequences listed, roughly a tenth were seen once. Sequenced sample: blood, either unsorted or a sorted T cell fraction (not recorded which). Receptor source: a male donor with ankylosing spondylitis or in good health (not recorded which).

This clonotype was counted at least ten times. V is TRBV20-1 and J is TRBJ2-7; the D is unclear. V was pared by 0 bases and J by 3 bases, with 6 bases between. CDR1 and CDR2 (germline): DFQATT, SNEGSKA (reference sequence). This CDR3 is built from 12 residues. CDR3 loop: CSAREGSYEQYF. CDR3 sequence (DNA): TGCAGTGCTAGAGAAGGAAGCTACGAGCAGTACTTC.

The genes are TRBV29-1 and TRBJ2-5; no reliable D call. The CDR3 is 11 amino acids. The V gene lost 8 bases and the J gene lost 0 bases, with 7 bases spanning the gap. Per the germline V gene, CDR1 is SQVTM and CDR2 is ANQGSEA. CDR3 in DNA: TGCAGCACAAGTCACCAAGAGACCCAGTACTTC. Encoded protein: CSTSHQETQYF.

The sample holds many counts of this clonotype. This chain joins TRBV12-3 or TRBV12-4 and TRBJ2-3; 8 bases agree with TRBD2. The CDR3 consists of 14 residues. V dropped 6 bases and J dropped 4; count of bases not matched to a gene: 6. For the CDR3, the DNA is TGTGCCAGCAGGCCACAACTAGCGGCAGATACGCAGTATTTT. As protein: CASRPQLAADTQYF.

The sample holds many counts of this clonotype. The gene calls are TRBV5-1 and TRBJ1-6, with D uncertain. CDR3 length: 14 residues. V lost 1 base and J 5 bases, leaving 7 bases between the germline ends. Germline CDR1 is SGHRS and CDR2 is YFSETQ. CDR3 coding DNA: TGCGCCAGCAGCTTGTTTGGGGATAATTCACCCCTCCACTTT. Protein: CASSLFGDNSPLHF.

This clonotype was observed many times. The chain uses TRBV7-2 and TRBJ2-1; D ambiguous. CDR1 is SGHTA and CDR2 is FQGNSA in the germline V gene. The V and J ends lost 6 bases and 4 bases respectively, with 10 bases between them. The CDR3 contains 13 residues. CDR3 DNA: TGTGCCAGCAGACGTACAGCTTACAATGAGCAGTTCTTC. It encodes CASRRTAYNEQFF.

This clonotype was seen many times. The chain uses TRBV27 and TRBJ2-2; D may be TRBD2 (5 bases). The germline CDR1 and CDR2 sequences are MNHEY and SMNVEV (reference sequence). V lost 4 bases to trimming and J lost 1 base, with 7 bases between them. The CDR3 runs 14 residues. The CDR3 loop reads CASSSGMNTGELFF. DNA of the CDR3: TGTGCCAGCAGTTCCGGGATGAACACCGGGGAGCTGTTTTTT.

This clonotype was seen at least ten times. A junction boundary mismatches the germline segment, possibly from a read error. The chain links TRBV7-9 to TRBJ2-5; D gene ambiguous. This CDR3 contains 11 residues. CDR1 SEHNR and CDR2 FQNEAQ come from the germline V gene (reference sequence). CDR3 in DNA: TGCGCCAGCAGCCCGGGAGAGACCCAGTACTTC. It yields the protein CASSPGETQYF.

A few counts support this clonotype. The chain combines TRBV2 with TRBJ1-2; D uncertain. CDR1 is SNHLY and CDR2 is FYNNEI in the germline V gene. The ends were cut back, 2 bases at V and 4 bases at J, with 11 bases in the middle. CDR3 size: 14 residues. The CDR3 bases are TGTGCCAGCAGTGAATTAGCGACGGTCTATGGCTACACCTTC. This sequence encodes CASSELATVYGYTF.

The table lists this clonotype with a few counts. V and J are TRBV20-1 and TRBJ2-2, with D unresolved. Looked up from germline, CDR1 is DFQATT and CDR2 is SNEGSKA (reference sequence). V dropped 8 bases and J dropped 0 bases, with 7 bases sitting between them. The CDR3 spans 12 residues. The CDR3 DNA sequence: TGCAGTCAGCGTACGAACACCGGGGAGCTGTTTTTT. Its protein is CSQRTNTGELFF.

This clonotype was seen at least ten times. The CDR3 DNA reads as TGCAGTGCTAGATCCCCCGGAGGGGTGGGGGAAGATGGCTACACCTTC. This sequence encodes CSARSPGGVGEDGYTF. This chain connects TRBV20-1 to TRBJ1-2, with D possibly TRBD1 on 5 matching bases. The V gene lost 2 bases and the J gene lost 6 bases, with 22 bases spanning the gap. The germline gives CDR1 DFQATT, CDR2 SNEGSKA (reference sequence). The CDR3 contains 16 residues.

The V and J genes are TRBV6-4 and TRBJ1-1, with TRBD1 matching over 7 bases. Trimming took 2 bases from V and 3 from J; bases not matched to a gene: 6. The germline V gene encodes CDR1 MRHNA and CDR2 SNTAGT. This CDR3 has 15 amino acids. In DNA, the CDR3 is TGTGCCAGCAGTGACGCGCCAGGGGGGGACACTGAAGCTTTCTTT. Its translation: CASSDAPGGDTEAFF.

The chain recombines TRBV5-1 with TRBJ2-1; 9 nucleotides match TRBD2. Germline V gives CDR1 SGHRS, CDR2 YFSETQ. V trimming: 4 bases; J trimming: 3 bases; junction bases outside the gene matches: 5. The CDR3 has 15 residues. In DNA, the CDR3 is TGCGCCAGCAGCCCGACTAGCGGAGTCTACAATGAGCAGTTCTTC. Translation gives CASSPTSGVYNEQFF.

This clonotype was picked up many times. The chain links TRBV25-1 to TRBJ1-2; TRBD1 might be the D (5 bases). The CDR3 loop spans 13 amino acids. Germline CDR1 is MGHDK and CDR2 is SYGVNS. V was pared by 1 base and J by 5 bases, with 8 bases between. CDR3: CASSESGLYGYTF. CDR3 coding DNA: TGTGCCAGCAGTGAATCGGGGCTGTATGGCTACACCTTC.

CDR3 bases: TGCAGCGCCATCCAGGACCTGAACACTGAAGCTTTCTTT. Its protein product is CSAIQDLNTEAFF. This chain joins TRBV29-1 and TRBJ1-1, with D uncertain. The germline V gene encodes CDR1 SQVTM and CDR2 ANQGSEA. V gave up 7 bases and J gave up 0 bases, with 12 bases separating them. This CDR3 comprises 13 residues.

The CDR3 coding sequence is TGTGCCAGCAGCTTAGTGGGACAGGGAGTTTGGGCAGATACGCAGTATTTT. Its protein product is CASSLVGQGVWADTQYF. The chain uses TRBV7-9 and TRBJ2-3; 9 bases align to TRBD1. This CDR3 comprises 17 residues. Germline lookup yields CDR1 SEHNR and CDR2 FQNEAQ (reference sequence). With V trimmed by 1 base and J by 4 bases, 9 bases remained unmatched.

Concerning this clonotype itself: An end of the junction differs from the germline gene, which may be a read error. J is TRBJ2-4 and V is TRBV5-5, with D tentatively TRBD1 (6 bases). This CDR3 comprises 14 residues. Germline V gene sequence: CDR1 SGHKS, CDR2 YYEKEE (reference sequence). Here the CDR3 reads CTSSPGHTKNIQYF. DNA of the CDR3: TGTACCAGCAGCCCGGGACACACCAAAAACATTCAGTACTTC. Combining the CDR3 with reference TRBV5-5 and TRBJ2-4 gives the whole variable domain DAGVTQSPTHLIKTRGQQVTLRCSPISGHKSVSWYQQVLGQGPQFIFQYYEKEERGRGNFPDRFSARQFPNYSSELNVNALLLGDSALYLCTSSPGHTKNIQYFGAGTRLSVL.